A selection of T cell receptor beta chains follows, all from one sample in a study of T-cell reconstitution after alpha-beta-depleted transplantation in children. TCRdb independently ran MiXCR on the PCR reads; one entry per CDR3 protein. Found here are a few hundred thousand distinct CDR3 sequences, 25% to 30% of them singletons; the top ten hold under 45%. The source material was PBMCs, sampled before TCRalphabeta/CD19-depleted stem cell transplant. These receptors were collected from a boy less than two years old with Wiskott-Aldrich syndrome, due to receive a stem cell transplant. CDR3s include the opening cysteine and the closing phenylalanine or tryptophan. D genes are given only for firm matches. Expanded clones are given a class, and other clones once, few, many or no size at all.

J gene,D gene,clone size,V gene,CDR3 DNA,CDR3 protein
TRBJ2-1,TRBD1,few,TRBV5-5,TGTGCCAGCAGCTCGTGGGACAGGATGTATGGGCAGTTCTTC,CASSSWDRMYGQFF
TRBJ2-5,-,-,TRBV5-4,TGTGCCAGCAGCTTCCCGGGGGTTTTGGAGACCCAGTACTTC,CASSFPGVLETQYF
TRBJ2-5,-,-,TRBV14,TGTGCCAGCAGCCAAGAATGGGTCGGGAGCATGTCAAGGGAGACCCAGTACTTC,CASSQEWVGSMSRETQYF
TRBJ1-1,TRBD1,many,TRBV5-1,TGCGCCAGCAGCCAGATACAGGGGGCTCCAATTCCAGACACTGAAGCTTTCTTT,CASSQIQGAPIPDTEAFF
TRBJ2-5,-,many,TRBV5-1,TGCGCCAGCAGCTTGTTGGGAGAGACCCAGTACTTC,CASSLLGETQYF
TRBJ2-1,-,few,TRBV5-1,TGCGCCAGCAGCTTTATTAGCGGTCTTTACAATGAGCAGTTCTTC,CASSFISGLYNEQFF
TRBJ2-1,TRBD2,few,TRBV20-1,TGCAGTGCCCGGACTAGCGGGAGCTCCTACAATGAGCAGTTCTTC,CSARTSGSSYNEQFF
TRBJ2-2,-,-,TRBV4-2,TGTGCCAGCAGCCAGCGGGAAACCGGGGAGCTGTTTTTT,CASSQRETGELFF
TRBJ2-1,TRBD2,-,TRBV25-1,TGTGCCAGCAGTAGCTACCCCGGGACTAGCGCGAACTACTTC,CASSSYPGTSANYF
TRBJ1-5,-,few,TRBV5-1,TGCGCCAGCAGCTTTTCGGGGGACGACCAGCCCCAGCATTTT,CASSFSGDDQPQHF
TRBJ1-3,-,-,TRBV6-1,TGTGCCAGCAGTGTGGGGATCTCTGGAAACACCATATATTTT,CASSVGISGNTIYF
TRBJ2-2,TRBD2,-,TRBV12-3/TRBV12-4,TGTGCCAGCAGTCGGACTAGCCCGAACACCGGGGAGCTGTTTTTT,CASSRTSPNTGELFF
TRBJ2-3,TRBD2,-,TRBV20-1,TGCAGTGCTCCTCCTAGCGGGAGAGAAGATACGCAGTATTTT,CSAPPSGREDTQYF
TRBJ1-4,-,-,TRBV7-9,TGTGCCAGCAGCCCCCAAGGGAGCAGGGGAAGGGAAAAACTGTTTTTT,CASSPQGSRGREKLFF
TRBJ2-3,-,-,TRBV14,TGTGCCAGCAGCCAAGATATAAGGGGAGCGACAGATACGCAGTATTTT,CASSQDIRGATDTQYF
TRBJ1-2,-,few,TRBV25-1,TGTGCCAGCAGTGGGCCGGGGGAACATGGCTACACCTTC,CASSGPGEHGYTF
TRBJ2-7,-,once,TRBV5-5,TGTGCCAGCAGCTTTCACAGGGATGGAGAGCAGTACTTC,CASSFHRDGEQYF
TRBJ1-6,-,-,TRBV7-9,TGTGCCAGCAGCTGGAATGATTCACCCCTCCACTTT,CASSWNDSPLHF
TRBJ2-1,TRBD2,few,TRBV5-1,TGCGCCAGCAGCCCGATTCAGGGGGGACTAGCTGTGTTCAATGAGCAGTTCTTC,CASSPIQGGLAVFNEQFF
TRBJ1-5,-,few,TRBV3-1,TGTGCCAGCAGCCAAGGGGGGCAGCCCCAGCATTTT,CASSQGGQPQHF
TRBJ2-1,-,few,TRBV7-9,TGTGCCAGCAGCTTAACTTTCGCAGGGTGGGGCAATGAGCAGTTCTTC,CASSLTFAGWGNEQFF
TRBJ2-2,-,once,TRBV5-1,TGCGCCAGCAGCTTGTTTGGACTATTAAACACCGGGGAGCTGTTTTTT,CASSLFGLLNTGELFF
TRBJ2-7,TRBD1,few,TRBV9,TGTGCCAGCAGCGTAGTAACCCCTCTGACAGGGAGTGGACACGAGCAGTACTTC,CASSVVTPLTGSGHEQYF
TRBJ2-5,-,few,TRBV10-3,TGTGCCATCAGTGGGGAAAGAAGGCGGGAAACCGTTACGGAGACCCAGTACTTC,CAISGERRRETVTETQYF
TRBJ1-2,-,-,TRBV9,TGTGCCAGCAGCACAACAACAGATGGCTACACCTTC,CASSTTTDGYTF
TRBJ2-1,TRBD2,-,TRBV9,TGTGCCAGCAGCCTGGATCTAGCGGGAGGGCCCTATGAGCAGTTCTTC,CASSLDLAGGPYEQFF
TRBJ1-1,TRBD1,few,TRBV12-3/TRBV12-4,TGTGCCAGCAGTTCCAGTTCAGGGGGCGGTGAAGCTTTCTTT,CASSSSSGGGEAFF
TRBJ2-5,TRBD2,few,TRBV12-3/TRBV12-4,TGTGCCAGCGGATTGGGGCTAGCGGAAGAGACCCAGTACTTC,CASGLGLAEETQYF
TRBJ2-3,-,-,TRBV28,TGTGCCAGCAGTTTATTACAGGGACCCACAGATACGCAGTATTTT,CASSLLQGPTDTQYF
TRBJ2-3,TRBD2,-,TRBV10-3,TGTGCCATCAGTGAGTCGGTGGCTAGCGGGTTCACGCAGTATTTT,CAISESVASGFTQYF
TRBJ2-7,TRBD1,-,TRBV10-3,TGTGCCATCAGTGAGCCGGGGACAGAGTCCTACGAGCAGTACTTC,CAISEPGTESYEQYF
TRBJ1-1,-,-,TRBV21-1,TGTGCCAGCAGCAAAGGGGTCACTGAAGCTTTCTTT,CASSKGVTEAFF
TRBJ2-1,-,-,TRBV6-5,TGTGCCAGCAGTTACGGCCAGTTCAATGAGCAGTTCTTC,CASSYGQFNEQFF
TRBJ2-5,TRBD2,-,TRBV4-1,TGCGCCAGCAGCCTCCAGGGGCTAGCGGGAGGGGAGACCCAGTACTTC,CASSLQGLAGGETQYF
TRBJ2-5,-,once,TRBV7-9,TGTGCCTATTTGGATGGGACCCAGTACTTC,CAYLDGTQYF
TRBJ1-2,-,few,TRBV7-3,TGTGCCAGCAGCTACCCACAGGGCTATGGCTACACCTTC,CASSYPQGYGYTF
TRBJ1-4,-,few,TRBV20-1,TGCAGTGCTATGGCAGAGAAGGATGAAAAACTGTTTTTT,CSAMAEKDEKLFF
TRBJ2-1,-,few,TRBV13,TGTGCCAGCAGCTTACGGGGCGGGGATGAGCAGTTCTTC,CASSLRGGDEQFF
TRBJ2-7,TRBD2,few,TRBV20-1,TGCAGTGCTAGAGATAAAAGACTAGCGGGAGGTTTTATCTACGAGCAGTACTTC,CSARDKRLAGGFIYEQYF
TRBJ2-7,TRBD1,-,TRBV20-1,TGCAGTGCTAGTGGAAGGACAGGGGGCTCCGAGCAGTACTTC,CSASGRTGGSEQYF